The 20 T cell receptor beta chains below come from one sample, sequenced in a study of graft-versus-host responses after intestinal transplantation. Method: immunoSEQ multiplex PCR; TCRdb's copy keeps in-frame clones and lacks some. The table includes 35,000 to 45,000 clones, 75% to 95% detected once. Sequencing used PBMCs, obtained 524 days after transplant. The receptors were gathered from a human patient who received an intestinal transplant, so some T cells may come from the graft donor.

CDR3 loop: CASSPPGRLAHGYTF. CDR3 DNA sequence: TGCGCCAGCAGCCCACCGGGTAGGCTTGCACATGGCTACACCTTC. The chain couples TRBV5-1 to TRBJ1-2, with D uncertain. The CDR3 loop spans 15 amino acids. V gave up 4 bases and J gave up 6 bases, with 19 bases separating them. CDR1 is SGHRS, CDR2 YFSETQ, per germline.

The chain uses TRBV6-4 and TRBJ2-1, with 14 bases lining up with TRBD2. The CDR3 spans 20 residues. The V gene's germline CDR1 is MRHNA and CDR2 SNTAGT. Losses at the gene ends were 6 bases for V and 0 bases for J; bases not matched to a gene: 13. The DNA of the CDR3 is TGTGCCAGCAGCCCCAAACGACTAGCGGGAGGGGCTCTCTCCTACAATGAGCAGTTCTTC. Translation: CASSPKRLAGGALSYNEQFF.

J is TRBJ2-7 and V is TRBV19; perhaps TRBD1 as D (5 bases). CDR1 is LNHDA and CDR2 is SQIVND in the germline V gene (reference sequence). The V end was cut by 3 bases, the J end by 2 bases, with 8 bases between. This CDR3 is built from 13 residues. Here the CDR3 DNA reads TGTGCCAGTAGTATGGGGCGAACCTACGAGCAGTACTTC. As protein: CASSMGRTYEQYF.

The chain has TRBV21-1 and TRBJ1-2; the DNA was not compared with TRBD1, the D call given in the table. TRBV21-1 is designated a pseudogene. This CDR3 is 16 amino acids long. In DNA, the CDR3 is TGTGCCAGCAGCCCAAGCCCCCCGCAGGCCGTCTATGGCTACACCTTC. This encodes CASSPSPPQAVYGYTF.

The chain couples TRBV28 to TRBJ2-6, with TRBD2 matching 12 bases. Germline V gene sequence: CDR1 MDHEN, CDR2 SYDVKM. V lost 7 bases and J lost 0; bases outside the gene matches: 7. This CDR3 has 18 amino acids. CDR3 in amino acids: CASNTGLAGTSGANVLTF. CDR3 nucleotides: TGTGCCAGCAACACAGGACTAGCGGGAACCTCTGGGGCCAACGTCCTGACTTTC. Combining the CDR3 with reference TRBV28 and TRBJ2-6 gives the whole variable domain DVKVTQSSRYLVKRTGEKVFLECVQDMDHENMFWYRQDPGLGLRLIYFSYDVKMKEKGDIPEGYSVSREKKERFSLILESASTNQTSMYLCASNTGLAGTSGANVLTFGAGSRLTVL.

The table lists this clone with a few counts. This chain links TRBV19 with TRBJ2-7; tentatively, D is TRBD2 (6 bases). Trimming stripped 7 bases from V and 3 bases from J, with 16 bases between. The CDR3 totals 14 residues. The germline V gene encodes CDR1 LNHDA and CDR2 SQIVND (reference sequence). The CDR3 DNA sequence: TGTGCCAGTACTGGGGGAGGACATGTCTACGAGCAGTACTTC. Encoded protein: CASTGGGHVYEQYF.

In its sample, this clone was seen a few times. V gene TRBV11-2 combines with J gene TRBJ1-1; D is perhaps TRBD1 (5 bases). Trimming took 5 bases from V and 10 from J, leaving 14 bases between them. The CDR3 loop spans 12 amino acids. Germline lookup yields CDR1 SGHAT and CDR2 FQNNGV. CDR3 in amino acids: CASSPGGVRAFF. The DNA of the CDR3 is TGTGCCAGCAGCCCCGGAGGGGTGAGAGCTTTCTTT.

The V gene is TRBV11-2, the J gene TRBJ2-7; D possibly corresponds to TRBD1 (6 bases). The CDR3 spans 13 residues. Trimming cost V 2 bases and J 6 bases, with 11 bases left between them. Germline CDR1 and CDR2: SGHAT and FQNNGV. The CDR3 here is CASSLIQGFEQYF. DNA of the CDR3: TGTGCCAGCAGCTTAATACAGGGTTTCGAGCAGTACTTC.

This rearrangement joins TRBV5-1 to TRBJ2-2, with D unresolved. The length of the CDR3 is 12 residues. V lost 4 bases and J lost 8, with 9 bases in between. Germline V gene data show CDR1 as SGHRS and CDR2 as YFSETQ. CDR3 coding DNA: TGCGCCAGCAGCAAGGAAGAAGGGGAGCTGTTTTTT. It translates to CASSKEEGELFF.

The rearrangement joins TRBV5-4 to TRBJ2-3; a possible D gene is TRBD2 (6 bases). The CDR3 length is 15 residues. The V end lost 0 bases, the J end lost 1 base, and 9 bases lay between the germline ends. Germline CDR1 reads SGHNT; CDR2 reads YYREEE (reference sequence). CDR3: CASSLGASGTDTQYF. The DNA for the CDR3 is TGTGCCAGCAGCTTGGGAGCTAGCGGCACAGATACGCAGTATTTT.

V gene TRBV19 combines with J gene TRBJ2-3; D ambiguous. Between the trimmed V and J ends, which lost 0 bases and 4 bases, there was a span of 26 bases. The germline V gene encodes CDR1 LNHDA and CDR2 SQIVND (reference sequence). This CDR3 has 20 amino acids. CDR3 sequence (DNA): TGTGCCAGTAGTATAGATCGTAATAGAATGTGGGCAAGCAGCGCAGATACGCAGTATTTT. Translating it yields CASSIDRNRMWASSADTQYF.

This clone came up a few times. The chain combines TRBV7-9 with TRBJ2-7, with TRBD1 matching 7 bases. J lost 4 bases, V lost 4 bases, and 4 bases had no gene match. This CDR3 comprises 13 residues. Germline V gene data show CDR1 as SEHNR and CDR2 as FQNEAQ (reference sequence). This chain's CDR3 is CASSSTDRYEQYF. In nucleotides, the CDR3 is TGTGCCAGCAGCTCAACGGACAGGTACGAGCAGTACTTC.

V is TRBV10-3 and J is TRBJ2-2, with D perhaps TRBD1 or TRBD2 (5 bases each). Trimming removed 0 bases from V and 2 bases from J, with 7 bases in between. This CDR3 contains 15 residues. The germline V gene has CDR1 ENHRY and CDR2 SYGVKD. The CDR3 DNA sequence: TGTGCCATCAGTGAGTCCCGGGACAACACCGGGGAGCTGTTTTTT. Protein sequence: CAISESRDNTGELFF.

V and J are TRBV28 and TRBJ1-5, with a tentative D call TRBD1 (5 bases). The CDR3 extends over 16 amino acids. V lost 6 bases, J lost 3 bases, and 18 bases lay in between. Looked up from germline, CDR1 is MDHEN and CDR2 is SYDVKM. The CDR3 coding sequence is TGTGCCAGCAGCCGCGCCGGCAGGGACCTCAATCAGCCCCAGCATTTT. Translating gives CASSRAGRDLNQPQHF.

The CDR3 DNA sequence: TGTGCCAGTAGTCCAGGGAGGTTCTACTCCTACGAGCAGTACTTC. This gives the protein CASSPGRFYSYEQYF. The J gene is TRBJ2-7, the V gene TRBV19; D might be TRBD2 (6 bases). With 5 bases removed from V and 0 bases from J, the gap between germline ends came to 14 bases. Germline loops: CDR1 LNHDA, CDR2 SQIVND (reference sequence). The CDR3 extends over 15 amino acids. The variable domain in full, completed from reference TRBV19 and TRBJ2-7, reads DGGITQSPKYLFRKEGQNVTLSCEQNLNHDAMYWYRQDPGQGLRLIYYSQIVNDFQKGDIAEGYSVSREKKESFPLTVTSAQKNPTAFYLCASSPGRFYSYEQYFGPGTRLTVT.

The chain joins TRBV9 to TRBJ1-6; D ambiguous. The CDR3 runs to 12 residues. Trimming stripped 4 bases from V and 9 bases from J, with 8 bases between. Per the germline V gene, CDR1 is SGDLS and CDR2 is YYNGEE. The CDR3 DNA is TGTGCCAGCAGCACCGACCTTTCACCCCTCCACTTT. Amino acid sequence: CASSTDLSPLHF.

V is TRBV28 and J is TRBJ1-4; 9 nucleotides align to TRBD1. The CDR3 is 14 amino acids. V lost 2 bases to trimming and J lost 10 bases; unmatched junction nucleotides: 5. Germline assignment: CDR1 MDHEN and CDR2 SYDVKM. In DNA form, the CDR3 reads TGTGCCAGCAGTTTAGGGACAGGGACGGGAAAACTGTTTTTT. Translating it yields CASSLGTGTGKLFF.

The chain uses TRBV28 and TRBJ1-5; 9 nucleotides agree with TRBD1. The V and J ends lost 4 bases and 4 bases, in that order; junction bases with no gene match: 5. Germline CDR1 is MDHEN and CDR2 is SYDVKM. There are 15 residues in the CDR3. Here the CDR3 DNA reads TGTGCCAGCAGTTCCCCGACAGGGGGGAATCAGCCCCAGCATTTT. Protein product: CASSSPTGGNQPQHF.

V usage is TRBV5-6 and J usage is TRBJ2-1; D may match TRBD1 or TRBD2 (5 bases each). From germline, CDR1 is SGHDT and CDR2 YYEEEE. CDR3 size: 14 residues. Trimming left V 4 bases short and J 6 bases short, with 14 bases between. The CDR3, as DNA: TGTGCCAGCAGCCACGGCCTTGGGGGCAATGAGCAGTTCTTC. It yields the protein CASSHGLGGNEQFF.

The rearrangement links TRBV27 to TRBJ2-5; D possibly corresponds to TRBD2 (6 bases). Trimming took 3 bases from V and 3 from J, leaving 14 bases between them. The CDR3 length is 15 residues. The V gene's germline CDR1 is MNHEY and CDR2 SMNVEV (reference sequence). CDR3: CASSLDGTPEETQYF. CDR3 sequence (DNA): TGTGCCAGCAGTTTGGACGGGACTCCCGAAGAGACCCAGTACTTC.